A selection of T cell receptor beta chains follows, all from one sample in a study of blood T cells in healthy people across ages. One entry per CDR3 protein, called by TCRdb with MiXCR from the 5' RACE reads. Of approximately 770,000 distinct CDR3 sequences listed, over 45% were seen once; the top ten hold around 22%. Sequencing was carried out using blood. The receptor source for this set is a man aged 30 to 39 in good health. CDR3s include the opening cysteine and the closing phenylalanine or tryptophan. A D gene is named only where the DNA matches it firmly. Size is stated for part of the rows, as once, few or many counts, or as a class when the clone is expanded.

DNA: TGTGCCAGCAGGACTAACCTCAACGTGGTCCTGACTTTC
CDR3: CASRTNLNVVLTF
D: .
J: TRBJ2-6
V: TRBV2
size: many

DNA: TGCAGCGTTGAAGGGGTTATAGCGGGTAACACAGATACGCAGTATTTT
CDR3: CSVEGVIAGNTDTQYF
D: TRBD2
J: TRBJ2-3
V: TRBV29-1
size: few

DNA: TGTGCCAGCAGCCAAGAGGACCTATTTTATGGCTACACCTTC
CDR3: CASSQEDLFYGYTF
D: .
J: TRBJ1-2
V: TRBV4-2
size: .

DNA: TGTGCCAGCAGTGACGGGACTAGCGGGGGGAATGAGCAGTTCTTC
CDR3: CASSDGTSGGNEQFF
D: TRBD2
J: TRBJ2-1
V: TRBV6-4
size: .

DNA: TGCAGTGCTAGAGACTCCCGCTATGGCTACACCTTC
CDR3: CSARDSRYGYTF
D: .
J: TRBJ1-2
V: TRBV20-1
size: many

DNA: TGCAGTGCTGAACCTCTTCAGGGAGGTGTTTACGAGCAGTACTTC
CDR3: CSAEPLQGGVYEQYF
D: .
J: TRBJ2-7
V: TRBV20-1
size: few

DNA: TGTGCCAGCAGCTTAAACCGGGACTTAACCTACGAGCAGTACTTC
CDR3: CASSLNRDLTYEQYF
D: .
J: TRBJ2-7
V: TRBV11-2
size: many

DNA: TGTGCCAAAAGGACAGGATTCTACGAGCAGTACTTC
CDR3: CAKRTGFYEQYF
D: TRBD1
J: TRBJ2-7
V: TRBV25-1
size: .

DNA: TGTGCCAGCAGCCAAGATACCCGGGAGAGCTACACCTTC
CDR3: CASSQDTRESYTF
D: .
J: TRBJ1-2
V: TRBV4-2
size: many

DNA: TGTGCCAGCAGTTTCAGGGCTGGTAACTCAGATACGCAGTATTTT
CDR3: CASSFRAGNSDTQYF
D: .
J: TRBJ2-3
V: TRBV12-3/TRBV12-4
size: few

DNA: TGTGCCAGCACACAGGGGGGACCCGGACAGTTCTTC
CDR3: CASTQGGPGQFF
D: TRBD1
J: TRBJ2-1
V: TRBV2
size: .

DNA: TGCAGCGTGGGACTAGCGGGAACCGACTACGAGCAGTACTTC
CDR3: CSVGLAGTDYEQYF
D: TRBD2
J: TRBJ2-7
V: TRBV29-1
size: .

DNA: TGTGCCACCAGCAGAGATCAGGGTCGGTCCACCTTC
CDR3: CATSRDQGRSTF
D: .
J: TRBJ1-2
V: TRBV15
size: once

DNA: TGCGCCAGCAGCCCCGTGGCCGGGACAGGGGGCGATGAGCAGTTCTTC
CDR3: CASSPVAGTGGDEQFF
D: TRBD1
J: TRBJ2-1
V: TRBV5-1
size: .

DNA: TGTGCCAGCAGTGATACGGGACACAGTGAGCAGTTCTTC
CDR3: CASSDTGHSEQFF
D: .
J: TRBJ2-1
V: TRBV2
size: many

DNA: TGCAGTGCTCGAATGACAGTGAGGGTAAGCGAGCAGTACTTC
CDR3: CSARMTVRVSEQYF
D: .
J: TRBJ2-7
V: TRBV20-1
size: .

DNA: TGTGCCAGCATGGACGGCTACAAGCAGTACTTC
CDR3: CASMDGYKQYF
D: .
J: TRBJ2-5
V: TRBV6-6
size: .

DNA: TGCAGTGCTAGTAATGCTGCCAGTGGCTACACCTTC
CDR3: CSASNAASGYTF
D: .
J: TRBJ1-2
V: TRBV20-1
size: .

DNA: TGTGCCAGCAGCTTCTTCGCCAATGAGCAGTTCTTC
CDR3: CASSFFANEQFF
D: .
J: TRBJ2-1
V: TRBV7-2
size: few

DNA: TGTGCCACCAGCAGAGATCCCGTTAGCTCTGAGCAGTTCTTC
CDR3: CATSRDPVSSEQFF
D: .
J: TRBJ2-1
V: TRBV15
size: .

DNA: TGTGCCAGCAGTGTGCCGACAGGGGGGCCCTACGAGCAGTACTTC
CDR3: CASSVPTGGPYEQYF
D: TRBD1
J: TRBJ2-7
V: TRBV28
size: .

DNA: TGCGCCAGCAGCTTTAATGAGAACACTGAAGCTTTCTTT
CDR3: CASSFNENTEAFF
D: .
J: TRBJ1-1
V: TRBV5-1
size: .

DNA: TGTGCCAGCAGCCGGGGACTACCCCAAGAGACCCAGTACTTC
CDR3: CASSRGLPQETQYF
D: TRBD2
J: TRBJ2-5
V: TRBV7-2
size: .

DNA: TGTGCCAGCAGCCCCTACCCCGGCCGGGACCGTAGCTACGAGCAGTACTTC
CDR3: CASSPYPGRDRSYEQYF
D: .
J: TRBJ2-7
V: TRBV7-6
size: few

DNA: TGCGCCAGCAGCTTGGAGGGTCGTCGCTCCTACAATGAGCAGTTCTTC
CDR3: CASSLEGRRSYNEQFF
D: .
J: TRBJ2-1
V: TRBV5-1
size: .

DNA: TGCGCCAGCAGCGGTTTACCCTACAATGAGCAGTTCTTC
CDR3: CASSGLPYNEQFF
D: .
J: TRBJ2-1
V: TRBV4-1
size: .